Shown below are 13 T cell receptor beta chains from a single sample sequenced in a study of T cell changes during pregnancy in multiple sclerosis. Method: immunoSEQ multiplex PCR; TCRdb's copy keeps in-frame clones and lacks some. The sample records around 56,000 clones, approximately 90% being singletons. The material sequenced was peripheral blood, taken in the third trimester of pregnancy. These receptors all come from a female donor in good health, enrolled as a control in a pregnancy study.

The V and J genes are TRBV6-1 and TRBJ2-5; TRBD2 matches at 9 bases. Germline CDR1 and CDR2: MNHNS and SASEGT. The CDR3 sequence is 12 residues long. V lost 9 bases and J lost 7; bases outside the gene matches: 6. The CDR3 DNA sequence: TGTGCCAGTCTGAGTAGCGGGAGGACCCAGTACTTC. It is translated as CASLSSGRTQYF.

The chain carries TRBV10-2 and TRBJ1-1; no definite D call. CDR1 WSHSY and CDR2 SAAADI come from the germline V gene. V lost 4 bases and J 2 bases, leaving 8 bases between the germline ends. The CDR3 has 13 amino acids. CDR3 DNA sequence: TGCGCCAGCAGTGTCGGGGTCAACACTGAAGCTTTCTTT. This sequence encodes CASSVGVNTEAFF.

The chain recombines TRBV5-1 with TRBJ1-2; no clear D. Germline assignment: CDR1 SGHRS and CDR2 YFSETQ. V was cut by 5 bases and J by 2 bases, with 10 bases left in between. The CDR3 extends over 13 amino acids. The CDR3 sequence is CASSSDTNYGYTF. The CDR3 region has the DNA TGCGCCAGCAGTTCTGACACCAACTATGGCTACACCTTC.

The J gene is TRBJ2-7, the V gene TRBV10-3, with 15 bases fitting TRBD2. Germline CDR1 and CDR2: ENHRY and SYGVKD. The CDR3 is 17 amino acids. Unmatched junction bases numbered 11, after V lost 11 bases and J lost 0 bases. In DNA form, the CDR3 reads TGTGCCGCCACCCCGGGACTAGCGGGGGGTTACTCCTACGAGCAGTACTTC. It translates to CAATPGLAGGYSYEQYF.

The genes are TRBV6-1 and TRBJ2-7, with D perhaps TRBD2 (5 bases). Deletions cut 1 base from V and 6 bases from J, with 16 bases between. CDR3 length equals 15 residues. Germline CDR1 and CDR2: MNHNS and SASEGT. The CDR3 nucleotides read TGTGCCAGCAGTGAAGTTTATGGCTATCGGGGCGAGCAGTACTTC. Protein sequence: CASSEVYGYRGEQYF.

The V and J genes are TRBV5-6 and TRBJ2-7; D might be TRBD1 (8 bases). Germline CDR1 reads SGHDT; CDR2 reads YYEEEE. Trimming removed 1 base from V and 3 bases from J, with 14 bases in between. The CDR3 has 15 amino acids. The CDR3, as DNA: TGTGCCAGCAGCTTGACAGGGGGGGTCTTCTACGAGCAGTACTTC. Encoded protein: CASSLTGGVFYEQYF.

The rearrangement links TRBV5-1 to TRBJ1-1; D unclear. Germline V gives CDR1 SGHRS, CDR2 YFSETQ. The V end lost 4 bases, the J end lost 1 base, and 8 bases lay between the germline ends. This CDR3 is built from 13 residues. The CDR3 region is CASSPQWNTEAFF. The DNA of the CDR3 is TGCGCCAGCAGCCCCCAATGGAACACTGAAGCTTTCTTT.

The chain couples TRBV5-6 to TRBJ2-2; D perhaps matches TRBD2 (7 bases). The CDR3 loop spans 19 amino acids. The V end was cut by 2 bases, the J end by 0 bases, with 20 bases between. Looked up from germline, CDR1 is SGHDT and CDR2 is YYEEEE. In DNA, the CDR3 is TGTGCCAGCAGCTTTTGGGGCCCCGGGGAGGGGGCGAACACCGGGGAGCTGTTTTTT. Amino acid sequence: CASSFWGPGEGANTGELFF. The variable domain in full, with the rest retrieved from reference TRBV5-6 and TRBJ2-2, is DAGVTQSPTHLIKTRGQQVTLRCSPKSGHDTVSWYQQALGQGPQFIFQYYEEEERQRGNFPDRFSGHQFPNYSSELNVNALLLGDSALYLCASSFWGPGEGANTGELFFGEGSRLTVL.

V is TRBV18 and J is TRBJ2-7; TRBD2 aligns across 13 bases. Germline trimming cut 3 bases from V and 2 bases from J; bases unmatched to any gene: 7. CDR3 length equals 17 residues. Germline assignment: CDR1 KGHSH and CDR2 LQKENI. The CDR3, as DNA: TGTGCCAGCTCACCGCTGACTAGCGGGAGGATCCCCTACGAGCAGTACTTC. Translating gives CASSPLTSGRIPYEQYF.

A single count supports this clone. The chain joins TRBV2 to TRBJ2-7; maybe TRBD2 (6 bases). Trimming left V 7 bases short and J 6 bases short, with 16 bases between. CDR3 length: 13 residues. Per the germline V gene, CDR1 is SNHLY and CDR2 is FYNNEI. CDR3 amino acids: CASTVAALGEQYF. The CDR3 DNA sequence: TGTGCCAGCACCGTAGCGGCACTGGGCGAGCAGTACTTC.

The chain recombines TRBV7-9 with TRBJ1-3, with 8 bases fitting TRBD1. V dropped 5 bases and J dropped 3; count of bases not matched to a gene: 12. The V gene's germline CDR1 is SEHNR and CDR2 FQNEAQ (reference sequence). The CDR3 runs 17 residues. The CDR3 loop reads CASSLNRGSRLGNTIYF. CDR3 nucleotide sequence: TGTGCCAGCAGCCTAAACAGGGGGTCTCGCCTTGGAAACACCATATATTTT.

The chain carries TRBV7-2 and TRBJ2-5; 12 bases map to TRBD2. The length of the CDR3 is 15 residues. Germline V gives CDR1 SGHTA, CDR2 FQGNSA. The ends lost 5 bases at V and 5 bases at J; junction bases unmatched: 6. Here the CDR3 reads CASSPRTSGAETQYF. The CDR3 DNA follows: TGTGCCAGCAGCCCCAGGACTAGCGGGGCGGAGACCCAGTACTTC.

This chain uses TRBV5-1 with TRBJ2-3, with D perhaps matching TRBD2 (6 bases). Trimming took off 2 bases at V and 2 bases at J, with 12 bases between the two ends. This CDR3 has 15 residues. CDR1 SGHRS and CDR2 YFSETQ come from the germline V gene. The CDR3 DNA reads TGCGCCAGCAGCTTCCCGGGACTTCCCACAGATACGCAGTATTTT. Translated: CASSFPGLPTDTQYF.